Here is one T cell receptor beta chain with its context. What it recognizes is unknown. Only in-frame clones appear in the TCRdb table, and some are missing; sequencing was by immunoSEQ multiplex PCR. This table holds about a million clones, 70% to 80% found once. After removal of 7 bases from V and 4 bases from J, the junction contained 16 bases not matched to a gene. CDR1 and CDR2 (germline): LNHDA, SQIVND (reference sequence). The CDR3 covers 17 residues. The data derive from a study of shared clonotypes between healthy human individuals. Study summary: Per-donor plates numbered three CD4 naive, three CD4 memory, two CD8 naive and one CD8 memory.

General study results and limits: Several donors had roughly 5% of their naive CD4 clonotypes in common.

Division of CD4+ cells produced a CD45RA+ naive subset and a CD45RA-negative memory subset. Sequenced material: memory CD4+ T cells sorted from blood. Documented subset: CD45RA-negative fraction. V and J are TRBV19 and TRBJ1-5; the match to TRBD1 covers 7 bases. This TCR came from a man younger than 30 in good health. CDR3 amino acids: CASIQGGAPGGNQPQHF. The CDR3 bases are TGTGCCAGTATCCAAGGCGGGGCTCCAGGGGGAAATCAGCCCCAGCATTTT.